Detailed here is one T cell receptor (beta chain). The antigen is unknown. V lost 3 bases, J lost 4 bases, and 5 bases stayed unmatched. The CDR3 is 15 residues long. Germline-derived CDR1 and CDR2 are KGHSH and LQKENI. This record comes from a study of T cell responses to AZD1222 COVID-19 vaccine. Sequenced by immunoSEQ multiplex PCR; TCRdb stores in-frame clones only, minus some. The top ten hold about 12% of the sample, which has tens of thousands of clones, over 75% seen once. Study conclusions and caveats: Spike-spanning, vaccine-associated CD4 TCRs were dominant at 160-218 and 743-854.

The chain employs TRBV18 and TRBJ2-5; 10 bases map to TRBD2. The input for sequencing was peripheral blood, taken 28 days after the second AZD1222 dose. The sequence derives from an adult who received the AZD1222 COVID-19 vaccine. The CDR3 region is CASSPLAGVGETQYF. The CDR3 nucleotides read TGTGCCAGCTCACCTCTAGCGGGAGTTGGAGAGACCCAGTACTTC.